Below, 24 T cell receptor beta chains from the same sample are listed, as sequenced in a study of T-cell memory formation after mild COVID-19. TCRdb recomputed calls from the 5' RACE reads with MiXCR, one row per CDR3 protein. The sample has some 130,000 distinct CDR3 sequences, almost 25% seen once. Sequencing used PBMCs or a T cell subset sorted from them (not recorded which). Source of these receptors: an adult woman who had mild COVID-19 (a few samples of this study predate the infection). Cell type and time point are not known.

Only one count was recorded for this clonotype. The V and J genes are TRBV24-1 and TRBJ2-1; 9 bases align to TRBD2. The CDR3 covers 16 residues. Germline loops: CDR1 KGHDR, CDR2 SFDVKD. V shed 5 bases and J 4 bases; nucleotides not matched to a gene: 8. The CDR3 bases are TGTGCCACCAGTGTTAGGGCTAGCGGGACTTACAATGAGCAGTTCTTC. Translation: CATSVRASGTYNEQFF.

The V call is TRBV7-6, the J call TRBJ1-4, with D hard to call. Looked up from germline, CDR1 is SGHVS and CDR2 is FNYEAQ. V lost 1 base and J lost 8, with 14 bases in between. The CDR3 consists of 15 residues. The DNA for the CDR3 is TGTGCCAGCAGCTTAGAACCAGGAGCGGGGGAAAAACTGTTTTTT. Translated, it gives CASSLEPGAGEKLFF.

V gene TRBV9 combines with J gene TRBJ1-3; no firm D call. Trimming left V 2 bases short and J 6 bases short, with 6 bases between. This CDR3 comprises 12 residues. The germline V gene encodes CDR1 SGDLS and CDR2 YYNGEE. CDR3 sequence: CASSVNPNTIYF. The CDR3 DNA is TGTGCCAGCAGCGTTAATCCAAACACCATATATTTT.

Only a few counts were recorded for this clonotype. The J gene is TRBJ2-3, the V gene TRBV5-8; 7 bases map to TRBD1. The CDR3 spans 15 residues. Germline trimming cut 4 bases from V and 0 bases from J; bases unmatched to any gene: 5. Germline CDR1 SGHTS, CDR2 YDEGEE. CDR3 sequence (DNA): TGTGCCAGCAGCCCTAGGGGGCCTAGCACAGATACGCAGTATTTT. This encodes CASSPRGPSTDTQYF.

The chain joins TRBV7-6 to TRBJ1-1; 7 positions agree with TRBD1. Per germline, CDR1 SGHVS and CDR2 FNYEAQ. Trimming at V came to 1 base and at J to 1 base, leaving 3 bases not matched to a gene. The CDR3 covers 15 residues. Here the CDR3 reads CASSLDTGANTEAFF. The CDR3 DNA reads TGTGCCAGCAGCTTAGATACAGGGGCGAACACTGAAGCTTTCTTT.

The chain recombines TRBV6-2 or TRBV6-3 with TRBJ1-4; the D gene is possibly TRBD1 (5 bases). The germline V gene encodes CDR1 MNHEY and CDR2 SVGEGT. Trimming pared 2 bases from V and 5 bases from J, leaving 9 bases between. CDR3 length equals 14 residues. The CDR3 loop reads CASSYAGRNEKLFF. Written as DNA, the CDR3 is TGTGCCAGCAGTTACGCGGGGCGGAATGAAAAACTGTTTTTT.

This chain connects TRBV18 to TRBJ2-7, with D tentatively TRBD1 (6 bases). Per germline, CDR1 KGHSH and CDR2 LQKENI. V was shortened by 2 bases and J by 3 bases, with 11 bases between the two germline ends. The CDR3 runs to 14 residues. The CDR3 reads CASSPGGEGYEQYF. For the CDR3, the DNA is TGTGCCAGCTCACCAGGGGGCGAAGGCTACGAGCAGTACTTC.

The table lists this clonotype with a few counts. The J gene is TRBJ2-5, the V gene TRBV7-6; D tentatively fits TRBD1 or TRBD2 (6 bases each). The CDR3 runs to 14 residues. Germline V gene data show CDR1 as SGHVS and CDR2 as FNYEAQ. Trimming took off 8 bases at V and 5 bases at J, with 18 bases between the two ends. The CDR3 sequence: CASLEGGPAETQYF. In nucleotides, the CDR3 is TGTGCCAGCTTAGAAGGGGGGCCGGCGGAGACCCAGTACTTC.

The V gene is TRBV7-2, the J gene TRBJ2-1, with D perhaps matching TRBD2 (5 bases). Per germline, CDR1 SGHTA and CDR2 FQGNSA. The CDR3 is 14 amino acids. V was pared by 5 bases and J by 9 bases, with 17 bases between. The chain's CDR3 is CASSLPALAIEQFF. The CDR3 DNA reads as TGTGCCAGCAGCCTCCCCGCCTTAGCGATTGAGCAGTTCTTC.

This chain connects TRBV12-3 or TRBV12-4 to TRBJ1-2, with unresolved D. The CDR3 length is 10 residues. Trimming shortened V by 9 bases and J by 3 bases, and 5 bases separated the two germline ends. The CDR3 DNA follows: TGTGCCAGTCGAGACTATGGCTACACCTTC. Its protein product is CASRDYGYTF.

The chain combines TRBV29-1 with TRBJ2-1, with 8 bases identical to TRBD2. This CDR3 is built from 15 residues. With V trimmed by 2 bases and J by 1 base, 4 bases remained unmatched. The germline V gene has CDR1 SQVTM and CDR2 ANQGSEA. The CDR3 sequence is CSVELAGWSYNEQFF. In DNA form, the CDR3 reads TGCAGCGTTGAATTAGCGGGGTGGTCCTACAATGAGCAGTTCTTC.

The chain couples TRBV9 to TRBJ1-5, with 9 positions matching TRBD1. V was pared by 4 bases and J by 8 bases, with 4 bases of the junction left unmatched. The CDR3 is 13 residues long. Germline values: CDR1 SGDLS, CDR2 YYNGEE. The CDR3 nucleotides read TGTGCCAGCAGCTTACAGGGGGCTAAGCCCCAGCATTTT. It translates to CASSLQGAKPQHF.

The chain links TRBV5-1 to TRBJ2-2, with D possibly TRBD2 on 6 matching bases. There are 12 residues in the CDR3. Germline CDR1 is SGHRS and CDR2 is YFSETQ. The germline V and J ends were trimmed by 6 bases and 4 bases, with 7 bases remaining between them. The CDR3 DNA sequence: TGCGCCAGCAATAGCGGCACCGGGGAGCTGTTTTTT. It is translated as CASNSGTGELFF.

The chain joins TRBV9 to TRBJ1-4, with TRBD1 matching over 7 bases. J gave up 6 bases and V 1 base, and 9 bases lay outside the gene matches. The CDR3 spans 16 residues. Germline V CDR1 and CDR2: SGDLS, YYNGEE. The CDR3 is CASSVSDREAYEKLFF. The CDR3 DNA reads TGTGCCAGCAGCGTATCCGACAGGGAGGCGTATGAAAAACTGTTTTTT.

The V gene is TRBV5-1, the J gene TRBJ2-3; D call uncertain. Germline loops: CDR1 SGHRS, CDR2 YFSETQ. V dropped 4 bases and J dropped 0 bases, with 15 bases sitting between them. The length of the CDR3 is 16 residues. The CDR3 coding sequence is TGCGCCAGCAGCAGGTATTGGGGTTATAGCACAGATACGCAGTATTTT. Its translation is CASSRYWGYSTDTQYF.

The V call is TRBV4-1, the J call TRBJ2-7; 9 bases align to TRBD1. Looked up from germline, CDR1 is MGHRA and CDR2 is YSYEKL. J was trimmed by 6 bases and V by 4 bases; bases with no gene match: 7. The CDR3 is 14 residues long. CDR3 amino acids: CASSPPGQGTEQYF. CDR3 coding DNA: TGCGCCAGCAGCCCCCCGGGACAGGGAACCGAGCAGTACTTC.

V and J are TRBV5-1 and TRBJ1-3; D possibly corresponds to TRBD1 (5 bases). Germline lookup yields CDR1 SGHRS and CDR2 YFSETQ. The ends were cut back, 0 bases at V and 3 bases at J, with 10 bases in the middle. The CDR3 runs to 15 residues. CDR3 sequence: CASSLGQRDGNTIYF. Written as DNA, the CDR3 is TGCGCCAGCAGCTTGGGACAGCGAGATGGAAACACCATATATTTT.

This clonotype was seen more than once but under ten times. The V gene is TRBV7-9, the J gene TRBJ1-4; weak D call: TRBD1 (6 bases). Trimming pared 5 bases from V and 2 bases from J, leaving 15 bases between. There are 16 residues in the CDR3. Per the germline V gene, CDR1 is SEHNR and CDR2 is FQNEAQ (reference sequence). The CDR3 nucleotides read TGTGCCAGCAGCCAGGCCCAGGGGTCGACTAATGAAAAACTGTTTTTT. Translation: CASSQAQGSTNEKLFF.

The CDR3 nucleotides read TGTGCCAGCTCCGGCCAGGGTCCCACTGAAGCTTTCTTT. This encodes CASSGQGPTEAFF. The chain joins TRBV19 to TRBJ1-1; a possible D gene is TRBD1 (5 bases). V dropped 9 bases and J dropped 4 bases, with 15 bases sitting between them. The V gene's germline CDR1 is LNHDA and CDR2 SQIVND (reference sequence). This CDR3 is 13 amino acids long.

This clonotype was observed a few times. The rearrangement links TRBV7-9 to TRBJ2-3, with unresolved D. CDR1 and CDR2 from the germline V gene are SEHNR and FQNEAQ (reference sequence). Trimming took off 1 base at V and 2 bases at J, with 7 bases between the two ends. This CDR3 contains 14 residues. The CDR3 DNA follows: TGTGCCAGCAGCTTAGACTTGACCACAGATACGCAGTATTTT. This gives the protein CASSLDLTTDTQYF.

This clonotype was seen more than once but under ten times. This chain connects TRBV29-1 to TRBJ1-2, with a weak D call TRBD1 (5 bases). Deletions cut 6 bases from V and 6 bases from J, with 11 bases between. Germline V gene lookup returns CDR1 SQVTM and CDR2 ANQGSEA. This CDR3 has 11 amino acids. The CDR3, as DNA: TGCAGCGTCAGGGAAACGGATGGCTACACCTTC. This translates into CSVRETDGYTF.

This clonotype was seen a few times. V usage is TRBV7-9 and J usage is TRBJ1-2; 8 bases agree with TRBD1. The V and J ends lost 5 bases and 4 bases, in that order; junction bases with no gene match: 3. Germline values: CDR1 SEHNR, CDR2 FQNEAQ (reference sequence). This CDR3 comprises 13 residues. As DNA, the CDR3 is TGTGCCAGCAGCCAGGGACAGGTCTATGGCTACACCTTC. Protein product: CASSQGQVYGYTF.

The V and J genes are TRBV6-2 or TRBV6-3 and TRBJ2-1; 7 positions agree with TRBD2. Germline V gives CDR1 MNHEY, CDR2 SVGEGT. Trimming at V came to 0 bases and at J to 9 bases, leaving 5 bases not matched to a gene. The CDR3 is made up of 14 amino acids. CDR3 nucleotides: TGTGCCAGCAGTTACTCCGGCGGGAGCAGTGAGCAGTTCTTC. Residues: CASSYSGGSSEQFF.

This clonotype has just a few counts. This sequence joins TRBV7-9 and TRBJ1-1; D gene ambiguous. Germline V lookup: CDR1 SEHNR, CDR2 FQNEAQ (reference sequence). Trimming shortened V by 5 bases and J by 6 bases, and 19 bases separated the two germline ends. CDR3 length: 15 amino acids. CDR3 nucleotides: TGTGCCAGCAGCCGTCGGACGGACGCATGGCCTGAAGCTTTCTTT. It is translated as CASSRRTDAWPEAFF.